Each of the 11 T cell receptor beta chains below was sequenced from the same sample in a study of blood T cell repertoires in COVID-19. Data came from immunoSEQ multiplex PCR; TCRdb stores just in-frame clones and leaves some out. Among about 190,000 clones listed, 70% to 90% were seen once. The specimen sequenced was peripheral blood. The receptors shown here come from an elderly woman with acute or convalescent COVID-19.

The rearrangement joins TRBV7-9 to TRBJ1-1; D not resolved. In germline, CDR1 is SEHNR, CDR2 FQNEAQ (reference sequence). The CDR3 covers 11 residues. The V gene lost 5 bases and the J gene lost 11 bases, with 12 bases spanning the gap. The DNA for the CDR3 is TGTGCCAGCAGCCCCGGGGTCGAGGCTTTCTTT. Encoded protein: CASSPGVEAFF.

V gene TRBV9 combines with J gene TRBJ2-2; 8 nucleotides align to TRBD2. The V segment lost 0 bases and the J segment 7 bases; nucleotides outside the gene matches: 11. Germline CDR1 SGDLS, CDR2 YYNGEE. This CDR3 is built from 17 residues. CDR3 DNA sequence: TGTGCCAGCAGCGTAGACCCTAGCGGGTTTGGGGGCGGGGAGCTGTTTTTT. The encoded protein is CASSVDPSGFGGGELFF.

This chain joins TRBV7-8 and TRBJ2-1; the D gene is possibly TRBD2 (5 bases). Trimming cost V 1 base and J 0 bases, with 10 bases left between them. This CDR3 contains 16 residues. CDR1 SGHVS and CDR2 FQNEAQ come from the germline V gene. The CDR3 nucleotides are TGTGCCAGCAGCTTAGTGGAGGCCTCCTCCTACAATGAGCAGTTCTTC. Translated, it gives CASSLVEASSYNEQFF.

The V call is TRBV18, the J call TRBJ1-1; perhaps TRBD1 as D (5 bases). V was cut by 0 bases and J by 0 bases, with 11 bases left in between. Germline assignment: CDR1 KGHSH and CDR2 LQKENI. CDR3 length: 16 residues. Written as DNA, the CDR3 is TGTGCCAGCTCACCACCCCGGGGGAGGATGAACACTGAAGCTTTCTTT. Its protein product is CASSPPRGRMNTEAFF.

CDR3 in amino acids: CASIGGDRSEQFF. The CDR3 bases are TGTGCCAGTATTGGGGGGGACAGGAGCGAGCAGTTCTTC. This rearrangement joins TRBV19 to TRBJ2-1; a weak D match, TRBD1 (8 bases). Trimming left V 7 bases short and J 10 bases short, with 17 bases between. The germline gives CDR1 LNHDA, CDR2 SQIVND (reference sequence). There are 13 residues in the CDR3.

This chain links TRBV11-3 with TRBJ1-2, with 9 bases matching TRBD1. V shed 8 bases, J shed 4 bases, and the junction held 20 bases outside the gene matches. The CDR3 has 18 amino acids. CDR1 is SGHNT, CDR2 YENEEA, per germline. CDR3 region: CASQPRDREELWGYGYTF. CDR3 bases: TGTGCCAGCCAACCCCGGGACAGGGAAGAATTGTGGGGCTATGGCTACACCTTC.

The V and J genes are TRBV2 and TRBJ2-1, with D unclear. Deletions cut 4 bases from V and 4 bases from J, with 8 bases between. This CDR3 spans 13 amino acids. Germline V lookup: CDR1 SNHLY, CDR2 FYNNEI. DNA of the CDR3: TGTGCCAGCAGTGCCCAGAGGTACAATGAGCAGTTCTTC. Translated, it gives CASSAQRYNEQFF.

The gene calls are TRBV7-2 and TRBJ2-1, with D perhaps matching TRBD1 (5 bases). From germline, CDR1 is SGHTA and CDR2 FQGNSA. V lost 2 bases and J 7 bases, leaving 24 bases between the germline ends. This CDR3 has 18 amino acids. CDR3 loop: CASSLTEGYRTWGNEQFF. CDR3 in DNA: TGTGCCAGCAGCTTAACGGAAGGGTACAGGACCTGGGGAAATGAGCAGTTCTTC.

A single count supports this clone. The chain employs TRBV7-2 and TRBJ2-1; 10 positions agree with TRBD2. CDR1 and CDR2 (germline): SGHTA, FQGNSA. The CDR3 is 15 residues long. V lost 1 base and J lost 8; bases outside the gene matches: 5. The CDR3 DNA sequence: TGTGCCAGCAGCTTAGGTCTAGCGGGAGTGTATGAGCAGTTCTTC. Amino acids: CASSLGLAGVYEQFF.

The chain combines TRBV18 with TRBJ2-2, with 11 bases lining up with TRBD2. The germline V gene has CDR1 KGHSH and CDR2 LQKENI. The CDR3 is made up of 15 amino acids. V lost 3 bases and J lost 6; bases outside the gene matches: 3. CDR3 region: CASSPPGLAAGELFF. CDR3 DNA: TGTGCCAGCTCACCGCCGGGACTAGCGGCCGGGGAGCTGTTTTTT.

This sequence joins TRBV28 and TRBJ2-6, with a tentative D call TRBD1 (5 bases). This CDR3 is built from 15 residues. Looked up from germline, CDR1 is MDHEN and CDR2 is SYDVKM. The V gene lost 6 bases and the J gene lost 0 bases, with 9 bases spanning the gap. The CDR3 nucleotides read TGTGCCAGCAGCCGCAGGGACTCTGGGGCCAACGTCCTGACTTTC. The encoded protein is CASSRRDSGANVLTF.